This T cell receptor (beta chain) originates from a study of shared clonotypes between healthy human individuals. The protocol was immunoSEQ multiplex PCR, while the TCRdb copy is restricted to in-frame clones and leaves out a portion. The sample carries approximately 2,000,000 clones, around 93% recorded once. The V gene lost 6 bases and the J gene lost 5 bases, with 20 bases spanning the gap. The length of the CDR3 is 16 residues. The germline CDR1 and CDR2 sequences are MDHEN and SYDVKM. The sample was naive CD4+ T cells from PBMCs. Documented subset: CD45RA+ positively selected. This clonotype was sampled from a man aged 18-30 years in good health. Some clones in this sample may be carry-over from other donors' samples. The chain recombines TRBV28 with TRBJ1-5; TRBD1 is a possible D gene (6 bases). CDR3 in DNA: TGTGCCAGCAGCGTAACGTGGGGGCTATCCCATCAGCCCCAGCATTTT. Residues: CASSVTWGLSHQPQHF.